This T cell receptor (beta chain) emerged from a study of cytomegalovirus exposure and HLA in healthy donors. The V gene's germline CDR1 is MNHNY and CDR2 SVGAGI (reference sequence). The trim removed 4 bases at V and 2 bases at J, leaving 8 bases unmatched. The CDR3 is 16 residues long. The PCR made use of 60 Vbeta and 13 Jbeta primers. Libraries were prepared by immunoSEQ multiplex PCR; TCRdb keeps only in-frame clonotypes and omits some of them. This repertoire shows about 97,000 clones, about 85% found once; its top ten account for approximately 3.6%. The sequenced sample was PBMCs. This chain uses TRBV6-6 with TRBJ2-1; TRBD2 matches at 7 bases. This receptor was obtained from a man aged 25-45 years in good health and CMV-seronegative. The CDR3 spells CASSLSLARPYNEQFF. CDR3 DNA sequence: TGTGCCAGCAGTTTATCACTAGCGAGACCCTACAATGAGCAGTTCTTC.